This entry is about one T cell receptor (beta chain). This record comes from a study of blood T cell repertoires in COVID-19. Across the study: COVID-19 samples, acute and convalescent, were from the United States, Italy and Spain. PBMCs, B-cell-depleted T cells, or T cells were the source of the cDNA or gDNA that made up the material.

Methods used by the authors: It was from reference gene primer amplification that nucleated cell counts were estimated. Only in-frame clones appear in the TCRdb table, and some are missing; sequencing was by immunoSEQ multiplex PCR. V, J and clone size reflect that table, while D and trimming were determined from the DNA. The repertoire holds under 95,000 clones, with around 80% as singletons. This CDR3 contains 14 residues. Germline CDR1 SGHRS, CDR2 YFSETQ. V was clipped by 2 bases and J by 4 bases; unmatched bases: 4. Specimen: peripheral blood. The chain carries TRBV5-1 and TRBJ1-1, with TRBD1 identical over 8 bases. The sequence was obtained from a woman aged 80 or over with active or convalescent COVID-19. The CDR3 here is CASSFQGARTEAFF. In DNA, the CDR3 is TGCGCCAGCAGCTTCCAGGGGGCACGCACTGAAGCTTTCTTT.